This T cell receptor beta chain comes out of a study of regulatory T cells in long-lasting Graves disease. This clonotype has at least ten counts. The CDR3 runs 15 residues. V was clipped by 3 bases and J by 5 bases; unmatched bases: 7. TCR beta libraries were built with iRepertoire HTBI primers and Arm-PCR of CDR3 regions. One entry per CDR3 protein results from TCRdb running MiXCR on the multiplex PCR reads. Here the sample spans a few hundred thousand distinct CDR3 sequences, less than 15% being singletons. Sample time point: newly diagnosed GD, antithyroid drugs for less than 3 months. TCR sequences were obtained from RNA taken from PBMCs. In addition, the sample was reused for a study of T cells in Graves' hyperthyroidism and ophthalmopathy.

Specimen: peripheral blood mononuclear cells (PBMCs), collected at new diagnosis, from a patient treated with antithyroid drugs. This sequence originates from a woman aged 50 to 60 with Graves disease. V gene TRBV12-3 or TRBV12-4 combines with J gene TRBJ1-5, with 7 positions matching TRBD1. The CDR3 spells CASSLRQGADQPQHF. In DNA, the CDR3 is TGTGCCAGCAGTTTGAGACAGGGCGCGGATCAGCCCCAGCATTTT.